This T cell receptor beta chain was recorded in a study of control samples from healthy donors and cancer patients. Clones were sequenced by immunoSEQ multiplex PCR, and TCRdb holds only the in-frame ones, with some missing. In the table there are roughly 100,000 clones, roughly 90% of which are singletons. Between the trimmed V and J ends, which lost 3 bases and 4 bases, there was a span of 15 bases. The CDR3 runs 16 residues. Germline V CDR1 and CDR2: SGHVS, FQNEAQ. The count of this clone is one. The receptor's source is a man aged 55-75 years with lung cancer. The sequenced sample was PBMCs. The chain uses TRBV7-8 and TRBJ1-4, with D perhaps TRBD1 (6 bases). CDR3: CASSLVTGTLNEKLFF. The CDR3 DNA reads TGTGCCAGCAGCTTGGTTACCGGGACACTTAATGAAAAACTGTTTTTT. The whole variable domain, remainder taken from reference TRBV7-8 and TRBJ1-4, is GAGVSQSPRYKVAKRGQDVALRCDPISGHVSLFWYQQALGQGPEFLTYFQNEAQLDKSGLPSDRFFAERPEGSVSTLKIQRTQQEDSAVYLCASSLVTGTLNEKLFFGSGTQLSVL.